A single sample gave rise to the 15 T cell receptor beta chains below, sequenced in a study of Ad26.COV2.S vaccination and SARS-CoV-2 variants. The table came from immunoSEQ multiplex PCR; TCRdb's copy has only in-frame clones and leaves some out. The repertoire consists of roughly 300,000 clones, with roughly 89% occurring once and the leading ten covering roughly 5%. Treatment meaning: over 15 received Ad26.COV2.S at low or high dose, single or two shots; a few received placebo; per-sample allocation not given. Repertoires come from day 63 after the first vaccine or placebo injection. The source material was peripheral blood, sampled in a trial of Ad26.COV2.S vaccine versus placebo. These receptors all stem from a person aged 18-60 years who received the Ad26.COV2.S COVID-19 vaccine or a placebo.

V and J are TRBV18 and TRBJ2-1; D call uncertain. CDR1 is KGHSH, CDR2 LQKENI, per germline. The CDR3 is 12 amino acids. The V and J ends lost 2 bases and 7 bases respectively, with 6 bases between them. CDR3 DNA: TGTGCCAGCTCACCAAGGCAAAATGAGCAGTTCTTC. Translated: CASSPRQNEQFF.

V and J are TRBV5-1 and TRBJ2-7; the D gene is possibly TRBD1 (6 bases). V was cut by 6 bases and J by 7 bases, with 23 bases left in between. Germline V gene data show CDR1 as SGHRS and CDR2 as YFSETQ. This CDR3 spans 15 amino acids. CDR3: CASTGNRDKCREQYF. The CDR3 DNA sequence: TGCGCCAGCACTGGCAACCGGGACAAATGTAGGGAGCAGTACTTC.

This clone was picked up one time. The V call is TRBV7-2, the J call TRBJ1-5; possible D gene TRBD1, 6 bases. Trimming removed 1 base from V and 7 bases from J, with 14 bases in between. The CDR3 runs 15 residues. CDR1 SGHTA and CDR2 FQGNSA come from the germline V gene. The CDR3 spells CASSLEGAGEQPQHF. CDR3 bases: TGTGCCAGCAGCTTAGAAGGGGCAGGGGAACAGCCCCAGCATTTT.

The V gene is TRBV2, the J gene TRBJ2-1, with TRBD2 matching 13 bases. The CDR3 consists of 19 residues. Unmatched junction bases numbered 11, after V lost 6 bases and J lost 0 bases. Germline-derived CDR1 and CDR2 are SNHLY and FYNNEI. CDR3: CASSATSGRDISSYNEQFF. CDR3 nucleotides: TGTGCCAGCAGCGCCACTAGCGGGAGGGATATCAGCTCCTACAATGAGCAGTTCTTC.

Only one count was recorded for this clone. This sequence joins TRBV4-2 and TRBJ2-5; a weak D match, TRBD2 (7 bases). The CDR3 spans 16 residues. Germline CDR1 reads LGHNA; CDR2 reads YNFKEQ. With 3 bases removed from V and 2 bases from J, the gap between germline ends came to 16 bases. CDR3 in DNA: TGTGCCAGCAGCCAGACATACGGGGGGCTGCAAGAGACCCAGTACTTC. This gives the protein CASSQTYGGLQETQYF.

In nucleotides, the CDR3 is TGCGCCAGCAGCCAAGCCGTCGGGAGGGCCGAAGATGAGCAGTTCTTC. Its translation is CASSQAVGRAEDEQFF. The J gene is TRBJ2-1, the V gene TRBV4-1; the match to TRBD2 covers 8 bases. The V gene end was trimmed by 1 base and the J gene end by 8 bases; junction bases not matched to a gene: 10. The CDR3 runs to 16 residues. Germline V lookup: CDR1 MGHRA, CDR2 YSYEKL.

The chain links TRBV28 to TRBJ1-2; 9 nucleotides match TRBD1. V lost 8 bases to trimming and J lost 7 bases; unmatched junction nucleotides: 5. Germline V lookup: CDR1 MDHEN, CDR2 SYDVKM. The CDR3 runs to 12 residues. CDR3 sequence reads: CASRTGGSGYTF. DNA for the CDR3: TGTGCCAGCCGAACAGGGGGCTCTGGCTACACCTTC.

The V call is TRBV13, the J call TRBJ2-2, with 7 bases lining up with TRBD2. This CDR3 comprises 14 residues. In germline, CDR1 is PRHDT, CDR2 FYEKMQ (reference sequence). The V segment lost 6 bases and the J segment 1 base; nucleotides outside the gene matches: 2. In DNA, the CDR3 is TGTGCCAGCAGAAAGCGGGAGAACACCGGGGAGCTGTTTTTT. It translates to CASRKRENTGELFF.

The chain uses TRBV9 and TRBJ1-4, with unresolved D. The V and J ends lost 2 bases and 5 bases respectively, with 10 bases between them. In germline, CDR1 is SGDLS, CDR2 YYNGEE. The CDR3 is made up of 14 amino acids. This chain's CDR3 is CASSVNTVNEKLFF. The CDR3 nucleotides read TGTGCCAGCAGCGTTAACACGGTGAATGAAAAACTGTTTTTT.

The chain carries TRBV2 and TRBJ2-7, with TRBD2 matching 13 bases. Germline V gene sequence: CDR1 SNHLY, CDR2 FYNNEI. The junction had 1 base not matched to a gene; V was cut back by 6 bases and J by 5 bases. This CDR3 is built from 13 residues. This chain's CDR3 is CASRGLAGNEQYF. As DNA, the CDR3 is TGTGCCAGCAGGGGACTAGCGGGAAACGAGCAGTACTTC.

This chain's CDR3 is CASSVGQNTEAFF. As DNA, the CDR3 is TGTGCCAGCAGCGTGGGACAGAACACTGAAGCTTTCTTT. The chain is built from TRBV5-8 and TRBJ1-1; TRBD1 is a possible D gene (6 bases). Germline CDR1 reads SGHTS; CDR2 reads YDEGEE. CDR3 size: 13 residues. Deletions cut 4 bases from V and 1 base from J, with 8 bases between.

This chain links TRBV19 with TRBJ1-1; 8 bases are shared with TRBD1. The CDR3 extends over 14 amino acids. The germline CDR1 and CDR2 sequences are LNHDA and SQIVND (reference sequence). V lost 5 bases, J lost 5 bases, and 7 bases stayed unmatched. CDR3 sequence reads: CASSPGTGLTEAFF. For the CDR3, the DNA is TGTGCCAGTAGTCCTGGGACAGGCCTAACTGAAGCTTTCTTT.

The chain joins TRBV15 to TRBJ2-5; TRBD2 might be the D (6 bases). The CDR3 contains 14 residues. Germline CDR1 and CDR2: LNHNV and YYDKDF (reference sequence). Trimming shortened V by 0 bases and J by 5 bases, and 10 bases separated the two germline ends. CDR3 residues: CATSRDRGTETQYF. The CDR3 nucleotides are TGTGCCACCAGCAGAGACCGGGGGACGGAGACCCAGTACTTC.

CDR3 region: CASSHSLQTEAFF. CDR3 bases: TGCGCCAGCAGCCATAGCCTACAGACCGAAGCTTTCTTT. The chain recombines TRBV4-3 with TRBJ1-1; D gene ambiguous. The CDR3 runs to 13 residues. Germline CDR1 and CDR2: LGHNA and YSLEER. The V end was cut by 3 bases, the J end by 8 bases, with 13 bases between.

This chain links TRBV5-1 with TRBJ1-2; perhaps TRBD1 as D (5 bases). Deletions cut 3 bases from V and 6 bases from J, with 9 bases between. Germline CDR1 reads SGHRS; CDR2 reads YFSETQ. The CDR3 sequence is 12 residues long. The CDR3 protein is CASSWDGDGYTF. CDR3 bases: TGCGCCAGCAGCTGGGACGGAGATGGCTACACCTTC.